This note documents a single T cell receptor (beta chain) sequence. Its recognized antigen is unknown. Per-base quality was not reported, and no clone a single base away is much larger than it. The PTCy-treated patients were enrolled in a prospective multi-institutional clinical trial. Peripheral blood and bone marrow mononuclear cells were isolated by Ficoll-Hypaque density centrifugation and were cryopreserved. This record belongs to a study of T cells after posttransplantation cyclophosphamide (dated by TCRdb to the mid-2010s). About the study as a whole: Using TRB sequencing, the study followed how the T cell repertoire rebuilt after myeloablative bone marrow transplantation with posttransplantation cyclophosphamide given as GVHD prophylaxis. Samples from some 32 PTCy-treated patients and 16 related bone marrow donors of those patients were subjected to antigen receptor sequencing. Blood from all 30 or so PTCy patients who had 1-year posttransplant specimens underwent TRB sequencing. Up to about 3 additional blood samples from 2 to 5.2 years after transplant were also TRB-sequenced in 3 patients, as was pretransplant blood from 4 patients. Because TRA and TRB clonality correlated tightly in several samples, later TCR analyses were limited to TRB. Public TRB sequences were checked against a database of over 3,500 sequences associated with responses to pathogens, tumor antigens, self-antigens and alloantigens. Study-wide findings and limitations: The TRB repertoires of T cells infiltrating skin or the GI tract showed only limited overlap with the TRB repertoires found in blood. Across the approximately 48 patients, TRB clonality was highly associated with recipient CMV seropositivity and CMV reactivation, and diversity with PTCy was similar to that in the CNI/methotrexate controls. At 1-2 months, donor-recipient similarity was low but rose over the first year, and the later blood repertoires were often dominated by donor CD8+ memory clones.

TRB sequencing was run on genomic DNA with either the immunoSEQ assay at survey resolution or the hsTCRB kit. The study's own analysis went as follows. The immunoSEQ software handled initial read processing, and the LymphoSeq R package was used for repertoire analyses. Clonality was computed as 1 minus normalized Shannon entropy, and a Gini coefficient was also calculated for each TRB dataset. To infer phenotypes in unsorted samples, TRB sequences from sorted subsets of the recipient or donor were mapped onto the unsorted samples of the same recipient. TCRdb took over this immuneACCESS table, retaining in-frame rearrangements with V and J assigned. Such tables are incomplete; in checked studies, under half of the missing clones stem from an unresolved V gene, and the remainder is unexplained. That table gives V, J and clone size, and the DNA gave D and trimming. The sample table contains 45,000 to 65,000 clones; only one count was recorded for around 83% of them. Clones ranked in the top ten supply 2.8% of the sample.

Reading the germline V gene (reference sequence) gives CDR1 LNHDA and CDR2 SQIVND. From cysteine to phenylalanine, the CDR3 is 14 amino acids long. Of the read, only the CDR3 DNA is kept; its 42 bases are in frame from base 1. The junction shows trimming of 5 bases on V and 5 bases on J, plus 15 bases between the germline ends. Sequencing was done on a sample of PBMCs. The chain couples TRBV19 to TRBJ2-5; TRBD2 might be the D gene, on 6 matching bases. The sequence derives from a man aged 30-40 years with a blood cancer, CMV-positive, and with a related stem cell donor. For the CDR3, the sequence is CASSFSSGLETQYF. The nucleotide sequence reads as follows: TGTGCCAGTAGTTTTTCGAGCGGGCTGGAGACCCAGTACTTC.